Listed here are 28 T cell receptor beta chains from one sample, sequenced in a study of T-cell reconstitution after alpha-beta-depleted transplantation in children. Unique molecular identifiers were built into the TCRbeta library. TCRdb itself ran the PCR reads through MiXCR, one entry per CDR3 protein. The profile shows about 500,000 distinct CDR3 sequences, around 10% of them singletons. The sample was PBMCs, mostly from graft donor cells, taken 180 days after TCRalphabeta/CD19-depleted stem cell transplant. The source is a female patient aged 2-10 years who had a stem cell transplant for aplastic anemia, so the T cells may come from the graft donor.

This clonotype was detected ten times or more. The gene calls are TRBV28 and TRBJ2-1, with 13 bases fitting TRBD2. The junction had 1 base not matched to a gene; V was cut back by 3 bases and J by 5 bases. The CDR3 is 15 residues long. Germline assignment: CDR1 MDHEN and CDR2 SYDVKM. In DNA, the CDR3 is TGTGCCAGCAGTTTGACTAGCGGGAGGAACAATGAGCAGTTCTTC. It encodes CASSLTSGRNNEQFF.

The CDR3 DNA reads as TGCAGTGCTAGCCCGCAGGGTTCCTATAATTCACCCCTCCACTTT. Translated, it gives CSASPQGSYNSPLHF. The chain combines TRBV20-1 with TRBJ1-6, with D possibly matching TRBD1 (5 bases). The CDR3 length is 15 residues. Between the trimmed V and J ends, which lost 3 bases and 1 base, there was a span of 10 bases. Looked up from germline, CDR1 is DFQATT and CDR2 is SNEGSKA (reference sequence).

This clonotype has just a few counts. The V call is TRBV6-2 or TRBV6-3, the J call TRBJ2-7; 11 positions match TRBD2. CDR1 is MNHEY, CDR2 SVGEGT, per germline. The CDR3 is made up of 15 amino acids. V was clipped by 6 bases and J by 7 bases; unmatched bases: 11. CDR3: CASSSPTSGTVEQYV. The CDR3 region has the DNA TGTGCCAGCAGCTCCCCGACTAGCGGGACGGTTGAGCAGTACGTC.

The DNA of the CDR3 is TGTGCCAGCAGCCTCGAACAGGGGGCGGTCGCGGACAATGAGCAGTTCTTC. Amino acid sequence: CASSLEQGAVADNEQFF. The chain couples TRBV7-2 to TRBJ2-1, with 9 bases lining up with TRBD1. V was clipped by 5 bases and J by 5 bases; unmatched bases: 13. The CDR3 consists of 17 residues. Germline V CDR1 and CDR2: SGHTA, FQGNSA.

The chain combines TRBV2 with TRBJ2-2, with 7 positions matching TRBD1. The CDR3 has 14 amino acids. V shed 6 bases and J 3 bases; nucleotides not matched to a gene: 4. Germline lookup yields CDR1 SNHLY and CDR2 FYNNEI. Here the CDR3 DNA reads TGTGCCAGCAGGGGGGACAGACACACCGGGGAGCTGTTTTTT. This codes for CASRGDRHTGELFF.

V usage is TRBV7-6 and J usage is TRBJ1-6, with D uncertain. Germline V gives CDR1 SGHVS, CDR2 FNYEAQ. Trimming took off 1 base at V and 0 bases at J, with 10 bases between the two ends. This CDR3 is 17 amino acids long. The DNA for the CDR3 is TGTGCCAGCAGCTTAGTACCGAGGAGCTCCTATAATTCACCCCTCCACTTT. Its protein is CASSLVPRSSYNSPLHF.

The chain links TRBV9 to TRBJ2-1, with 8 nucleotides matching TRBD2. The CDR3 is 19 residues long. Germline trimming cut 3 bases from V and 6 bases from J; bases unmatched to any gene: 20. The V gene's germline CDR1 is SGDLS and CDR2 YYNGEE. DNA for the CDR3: TGTGCCAGCAGCGCCGAGGGGCATGGCGTAGCGGGGATACTCAATGAGCAGTTCTTC. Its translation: CASSAEGHGVAGILNEQFF.

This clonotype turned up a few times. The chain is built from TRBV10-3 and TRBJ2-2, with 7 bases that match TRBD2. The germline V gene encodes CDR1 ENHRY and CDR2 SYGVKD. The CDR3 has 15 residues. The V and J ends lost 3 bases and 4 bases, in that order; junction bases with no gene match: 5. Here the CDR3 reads CAISERGERTGELFF. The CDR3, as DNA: TGTGCCATCAGTGAACGGGGGGAGCGCACCGGGGAGCTGTTTTTT.

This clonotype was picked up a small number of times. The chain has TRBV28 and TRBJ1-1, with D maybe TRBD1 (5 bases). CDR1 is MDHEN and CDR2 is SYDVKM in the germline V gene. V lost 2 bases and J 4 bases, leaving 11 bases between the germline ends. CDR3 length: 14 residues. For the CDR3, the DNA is TGTGCCAGCAGTTTAGGTCCCAGGGTCACTGAAGCTTTCTTT. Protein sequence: CASSLGPRVTEAFF.

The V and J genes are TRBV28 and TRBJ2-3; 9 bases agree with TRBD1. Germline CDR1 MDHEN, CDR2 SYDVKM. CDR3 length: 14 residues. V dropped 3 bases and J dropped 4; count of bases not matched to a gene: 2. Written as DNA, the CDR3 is TGTGCCAGCAGTTTGGGGGACAGGGCAGATACGCAGTATTTT. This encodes CASSLGDRADTQYF.

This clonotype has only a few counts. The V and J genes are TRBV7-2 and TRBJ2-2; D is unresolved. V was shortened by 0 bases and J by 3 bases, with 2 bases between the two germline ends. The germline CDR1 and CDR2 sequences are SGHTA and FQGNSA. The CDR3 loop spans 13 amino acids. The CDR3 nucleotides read TGTGCCAGCAGCTTAGCCTACACCGGGGAGCTGTTTTTT. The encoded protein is CASSLAYTGELFF.

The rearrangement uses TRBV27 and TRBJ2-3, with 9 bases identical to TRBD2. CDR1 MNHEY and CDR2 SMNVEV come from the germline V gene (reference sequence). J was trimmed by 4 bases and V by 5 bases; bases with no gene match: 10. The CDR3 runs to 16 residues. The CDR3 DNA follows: TGTGCCAGCAGTCAGACTCAGGGACTAGCTGCAGATACGCAGTATTTT. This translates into CASSQTQGLAADTQYF.

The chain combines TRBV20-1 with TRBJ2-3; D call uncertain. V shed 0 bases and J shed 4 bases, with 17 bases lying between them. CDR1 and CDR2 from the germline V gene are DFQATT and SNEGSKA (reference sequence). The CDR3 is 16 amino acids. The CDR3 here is CSARDPRGRLPDTQYF. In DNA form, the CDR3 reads TGCAGTGCTAGAGACCCCCGAGGAAGGCTTCCAGATACGCAGTATTTT.

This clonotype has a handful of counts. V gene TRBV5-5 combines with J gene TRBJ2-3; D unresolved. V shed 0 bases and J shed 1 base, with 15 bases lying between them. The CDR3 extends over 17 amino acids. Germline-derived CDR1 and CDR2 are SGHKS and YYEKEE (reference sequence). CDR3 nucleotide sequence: TGTGCCAGCAGCTTGGACAGCCCCTGGTGGGGCACAGATACGCAGTATTTT. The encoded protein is CASSLDSPWWGTDTQYF.

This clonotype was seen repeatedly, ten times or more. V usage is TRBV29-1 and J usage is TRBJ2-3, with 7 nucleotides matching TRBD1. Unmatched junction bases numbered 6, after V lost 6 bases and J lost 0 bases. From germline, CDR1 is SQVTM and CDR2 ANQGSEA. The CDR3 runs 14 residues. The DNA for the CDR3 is TGCAGCGTCGACGACAGGGCTAGCACAGATACGCAGTATTTT. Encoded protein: CSVDDRASTDTQYF.

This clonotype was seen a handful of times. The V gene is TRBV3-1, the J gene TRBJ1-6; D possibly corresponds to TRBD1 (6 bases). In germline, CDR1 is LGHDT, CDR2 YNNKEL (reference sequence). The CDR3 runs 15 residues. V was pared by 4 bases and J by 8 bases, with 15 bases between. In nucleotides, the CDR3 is TGTGCCAGCAGCCGTCAGAACAGGGTCCATTCACCCCTCCACTTT. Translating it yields CASSRQNRVHSPLHF.

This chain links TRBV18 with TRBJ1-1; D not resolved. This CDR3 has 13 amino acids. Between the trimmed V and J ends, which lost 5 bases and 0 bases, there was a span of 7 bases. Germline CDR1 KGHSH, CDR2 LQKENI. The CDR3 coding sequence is TGTGCCAGCTCATCTAAAGTGAACACTGAAGCTTTCTTT. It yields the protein CASSSKVNTEAFF.

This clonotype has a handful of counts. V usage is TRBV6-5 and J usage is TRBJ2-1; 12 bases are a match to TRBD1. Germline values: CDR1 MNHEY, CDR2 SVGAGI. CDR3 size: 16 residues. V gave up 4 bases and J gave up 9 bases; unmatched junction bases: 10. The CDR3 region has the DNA TGTGCCAGCAGTTTCCCCCGGGACAGGGGGCTCAGTGAGCAGTTCTTC. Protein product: CASSFPRDRGLSEQFF.

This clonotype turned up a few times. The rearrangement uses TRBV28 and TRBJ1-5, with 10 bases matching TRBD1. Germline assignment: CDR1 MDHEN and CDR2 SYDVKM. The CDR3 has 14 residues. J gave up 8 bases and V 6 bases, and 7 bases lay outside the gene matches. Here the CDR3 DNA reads TGTGCCAGCAGCCGACAGGGGGCTTTGGAGCCCCAGCATTTT. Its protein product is CASSRQGALEPQHF.

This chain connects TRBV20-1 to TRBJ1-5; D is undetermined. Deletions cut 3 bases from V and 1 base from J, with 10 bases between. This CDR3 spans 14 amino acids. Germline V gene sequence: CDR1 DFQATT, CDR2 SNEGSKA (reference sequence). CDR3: CSARPLGSNQPQHF. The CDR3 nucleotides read TGCAGTGCTAGGCCACTAGGGAGCAATCAGCCCCAGCATTTT.

The CDR3: CSARAPGLTDTQYF. In DNA, the CDR3 is TGCAGTGCTAGGGCCCCGGGCCTCACAGATACGCAGTATTTT. V usage is TRBV20-1 and J usage is TRBJ2-3, with unresolved D. The CDR3 extends over 14 amino acids. Germline V gene sequence: CDR1 DFQATT, CDR2 SNEGSKA (reference sequence). V lost 3 bases and J 2 bases, leaving 12 bases between the germline ends.

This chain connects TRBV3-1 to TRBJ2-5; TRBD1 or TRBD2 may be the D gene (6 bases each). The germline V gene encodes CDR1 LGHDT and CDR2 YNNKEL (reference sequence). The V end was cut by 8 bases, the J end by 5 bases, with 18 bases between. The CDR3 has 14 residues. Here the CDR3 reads CASRSGGVGETQYF. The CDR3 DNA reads TGTGCCAGCCGATCCGGGGGCGTCGGGGAGACCCAGTACTTC.

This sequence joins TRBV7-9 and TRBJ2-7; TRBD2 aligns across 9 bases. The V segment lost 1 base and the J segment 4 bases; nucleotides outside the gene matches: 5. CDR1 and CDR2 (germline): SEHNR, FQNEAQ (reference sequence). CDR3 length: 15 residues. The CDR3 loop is CASSLVAGGRYEQYF. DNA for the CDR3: TGTGCCAGCAGCTTAGTGGCGGGAGGGCGTTACGAGCAGTACTTC.

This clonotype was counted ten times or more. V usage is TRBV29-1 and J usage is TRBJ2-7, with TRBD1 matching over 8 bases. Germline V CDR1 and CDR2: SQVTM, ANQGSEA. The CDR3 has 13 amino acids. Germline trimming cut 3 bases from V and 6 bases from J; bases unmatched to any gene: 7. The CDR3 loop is CSVEGDTGGEQYF. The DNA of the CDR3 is TGCAGCGTTGAGGGCGATACAGGGGGCGAGCAGTACTTC.

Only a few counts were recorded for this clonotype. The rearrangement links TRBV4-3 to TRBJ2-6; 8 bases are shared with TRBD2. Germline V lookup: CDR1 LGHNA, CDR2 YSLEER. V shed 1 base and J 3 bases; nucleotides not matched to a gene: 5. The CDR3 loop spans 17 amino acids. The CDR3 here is CASSQAAGEVGANVLTF. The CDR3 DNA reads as TGCGCCAGCAGCCAAGCAGCGGGAGAAGTTGGGGCCAACGTCCTGACTTTC.

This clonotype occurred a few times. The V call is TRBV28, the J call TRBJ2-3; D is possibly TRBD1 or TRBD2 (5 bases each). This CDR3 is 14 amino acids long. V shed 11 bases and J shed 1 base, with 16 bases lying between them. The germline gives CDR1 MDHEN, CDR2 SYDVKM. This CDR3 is CAHKRDRGTDTQYF. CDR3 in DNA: TGTGCCCATAAGAGGGACCGGGGCACAGATACGCAGTATTTT.

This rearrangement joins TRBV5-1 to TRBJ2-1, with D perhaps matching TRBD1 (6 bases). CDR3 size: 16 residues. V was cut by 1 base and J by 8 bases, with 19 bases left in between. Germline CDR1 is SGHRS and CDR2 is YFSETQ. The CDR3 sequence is CASSLYVEYRVHEQFF. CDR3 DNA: TGCGCCAGCAGCTTGTACGTGGAGTACAGGGTCCATGAGCAGTTCTTC.

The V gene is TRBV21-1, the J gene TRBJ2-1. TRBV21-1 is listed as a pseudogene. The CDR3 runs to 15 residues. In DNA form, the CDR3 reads TGTGCCAGCAGCAACGCCGGTAGGACGTACAATGAGCAGTTCTTC. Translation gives CASSNAGRTYNEQFF.